These 28 T cell receptor beta chains came from one sample sequenced in a study of identical twins. MiXCR was run by TCRdb on the 5' RACE reads, yielding one entry per CDR3 protein. Of about 920,000 distinct CDR3 sequences listed, over 9% were seen once; the top ten hold about 1.5%. This sample also appeared in a second study, on yellow fever vaccine responses in identical twins.

Sequenced sample: PBMCs. The receptors here all came from a woman between 18 and 29 years old in good health.

This clonotype was seen ten or more times. The rearrangement uses TRBV10-3 and TRBJ1-5; D call uncertain. Trimming shortened V by 0 bases and J by 1 base, and 7 bases separated the two germline ends. The CDR3 covers 15 residues. CDR1 is ENHRY, CDR2 SYGVKD, per germline. The CDR3 DNA sequence: TGTGCCATCAGTGAGTCTAAAGGGAGCAATCAGCCCCAGCATTTT. Its translation is CAISESKGSNQPQHF.

This clonotype showed up just a few times. The CDR3 bases are TGCGCCAGCAGCTTCCGACAGGGGGCAGTCACTGAAGCTTTCTTT. As protein: CASSFRQGAVTEAFF. The gene calls are TRBV5-1 and TRBJ1-1; 10 nucleotides agree with TRBD1. V trimming: 2 bases; J trimming: 4 bases; junction bases outside the gene matches: 5. The CDR3 covers 15 residues. The germline gives CDR1 SGHRS, CDR2 YFSETQ.

This clonotype was detected only a few times. This chain joins TRBV29-1 and TRBJ2-7; 7 bases match TRBD2. CDR3 length: 15 amino acids. Trimming took 0 bases from V and 4 from J; bases not matched to a gene: 9. Germline V CDR1 and CDR2: SQVTM, ANQGSEA. CDR3 region: CSVEEGPASGYEQYF. The CDR3 DNA reads TGCAGCGTTGAAGAGGGGCCGGCTAGCGGATACGAGCAGTACTTC.

In DNA, the CDR3 is TGTGCCATCAGTGAGTCAGGCGGGAGGAGGGCAGATACGCAGTATTTT. It is translated as CAISESGGRRADTQYF. The chain uses TRBV10-3 and TRBJ2-3; 8 positions match TRBD2. Germline V gene lookup returns CDR1 ENHRY and CDR2 SYGVKD. V gave up 0 bases and J gave up 4 bases; unmatched junction bases: 6. CDR3 size: 16 residues.

V is TRBV28 and J is TRBJ2-1; 11 nucleotides match TRBD2. The trim removed 6 bases at V and 4 bases at J, leaving 8 bases unmatched. CDR1 and CDR2 (germline): MDHEN, SYDVKM. This CDR3 has 16 residues. The CDR3 spells CASRTGTSGPYNEQFF. The CDR3 nucleotides read TGTGCCAGCAGAACCGGGACTAGCGGACCTTACAATGAGCAGTTCTTC.

This chain links TRBV28 with TRBJ2-1, with D possibly being TRBD1 or TRBD2 (6 bases each). The V gene lost 7 bases and the J gene lost 3 bases, with 13 bases spanning the gap. Germline CDR1 reads MDHEN; CDR2 reads SYDVKM. The CDR3 is 14 amino acids. CDR3 coding DNA: TGTGCCAGCAATTGGGGGGCCCTCTACAATGAGCAGTTCTTC. Translation: CASNWGALYNEQFF.

V usage is TRBV2 and J usage is TRBJ1-5; D call uncertain. Germline V gene lookup returns CDR1 SNHLY and CDR2 FYNNEI. Trimming left V 5 bases short and J 4 bases short, with 15 bases between. This CDR3 region has 15 residues. The CDR3 here is CASSSAHGKNQPQHF. Here the CDR3 DNA reads TGTGCCAGCAGTAGTGCGCACGGTAAAAATCAGCCCCAGCATTTT.

A few counts support this clonotype. The J gene is TRBJ2-7, the V gene TRBV27; D is uncertain. Germline V gene sequence: CDR1 MNHEY, CDR2 SMNVEV (reference sequence). The V gene lost 2 bases and the J gene lost 5 bases, with 13 bases spanning the gap. The CDR3 extends over 14 amino acids. Here the CDR3 reads CASSLKGLLDEQYF. DNA of the CDR3: TGTGCCAGCAGTTTAAAAGGTCTGTTGGACGAGCAGTACTTC.

At least ten counts were recorded for this clonotype. The V and J genes are TRBV20-1 and TRBJ2-1, with a tentative D call TRBD1 (5 bases). Deletions cut 0 bases from V and 4 bases from J, with 19 bases between. The CDR3 consists of 17 residues. Per the germline V gene, CDR1 is DFQATT and CDR2 is SNEGSKA (reference sequence). Here the CDR3 reads CSARDRQGSAPYNEQFF. The CDR3 region has the DNA TGCAGTGCTAGAGATCGTCAGGGCTCGGCTCCATACAATGAGCAGTTCTTC.

This clonotype was observed a handful of times. The V gene is TRBV10-3, the J gene TRBJ2-2; D possibly uses TRBD1 or TRBD2 (5 bases each). The CDR3 covers 15 residues. The V end lost 5 bases, the J end lost 1 base, and 11 bases lay between the germline ends. The germline gives CDR1 ENHRY, CDR2 SYGVKD. The CDR3 loop is CAISPGTRNTGELFF. The CDR3 bases are TGTGCCATCAGTCCCGGGACGAGGAACACCGGGGAGCTGTTTTTT.

This chain connects TRBV12-5 to TRBJ1-1, with D unresolved. This CDR3 comprises 12 residues. Germline CDR1 LGHNT, CDR2 FRNRAP. V lost 2 bases and J lost 4, with 5 bases in between. The CDR3 nucleotides are TGTGCTAGTGGTTTGTCGCTCACTGAAGCTTTCTTT. It codes for CASGLSLTEAFF.

This clonotype showed up just a few times. This sequence joins TRBV9 and TRBJ2-5; D is uncertain. CDR3 length: 13 residues. V gave up 1 base and J gave up 4 bases, with 8 bases separating them. Germline V gene sequence: CDR1 SGDLS, CDR2 YYNGEE. In DNA, the CDR3 is TGTGCCAGCAGCGTAAACGTCGGAGAGACCCAGTACTTC. Its translation is CASSVNVGETQYF.

This clonotype was detected a few times. This rearrangement joins TRBV5-1 to TRBJ1-6; D unresolved. The CDR3 is 16 amino acids. The germline V gene encodes CDR1 SGHRS and CDR2 YFSETQ. V was pared by 0 bases and J by 2 bases, with 9 bases between. CDR3 sequence: CASSLDGSTYNSPLHF. In nucleotides, the CDR3 is TGCGCCAGCAGCTTGGACGGGAGTACCTATAATTCACCCCTCCACTTT.

The gene calls are TRBV6-1 and TRBJ2-2; 11 bases line up with TRBD2. Per the germline V gene, CDR1 is MNHNS and CDR2 is SASEGT. Losses at the gene ends were 5 bases for V and 4 bases for J; bases not matched to a gene: 3. CDR3 size: 15 residues. The CDR3 loop is CASSKTSGATGELFF. The CDR3 coding sequence is TGTGCCAGCAGTAAGACTAGCGGGGCCACCGGGGAGCTGTTTTTT.

This clonotype occurred a few times. The J gene is TRBJ2-5, the V gene TRBV12-3 or TRBV12-4, with 7 bases matching TRBD2. The CDR3 is 18 amino acids. Losses at the gene ends were 1 base for V and 5 bases for J; bases not matched to a gene: 16. CDR3 protein: CASSLGFLADQRSETQYF. The CDR3 DNA reads as TGTGCCAGCAGTTTAGGCTTCCTAGCGGATCAGCGGAGTGAGACCCAGTACTTC.

This clonotype was seen more than once but under ten times. This chain connects TRBV5-6 to TRBJ1-2; D is unclear. V shed 2 bases and J shed 2 bases, with 10 bases lying between them. The CDR3 covers 14 residues. CDR1 is SGHDT, CDR2 YYEEEE, per germline. The CDR3 sequence: CASSFRRQNYGYTF. The CDR3 DNA reads TGTGCCAGCAGCTTCCGGCGGCAGAACTATGGCTACACCTTC.

This CDR3 is CASSLVWDIEQYV. CDR3 nucleotide sequence: TGTGCCAGCAGCTTAGTCTGGGATATCGAGCAGTACGTC. This chain connects TRBV7-9 to TRBJ2-7; the D is unclear. The CDR3 length is 13 residues. From germline, CDR1 is SEHNR and CDR2 FQNEAQ (reference sequence). V was cut by 1 base and J by 6 bases, with 10 bases left in between.

CDR3 nucleotide sequence: TGTGCCAGCAGCCGAACGGACAGGGGCACTGAAGCTTTCTTT. This codes for CASSRTDRGTEAFF. The chain is built from TRBV7-9 and TRBJ1-1; 9 positions agree with TRBD1. The CDR3 runs to 14 residues. The V gene's germline CDR1 is SEHNR and CDR2 FQNEAQ (reference sequence). The V gene end was trimmed by 5 bases and the J gene end by 4 bases; junction bases not matched to a gene: 5. The variable domain in full, completed from reference TRBV7-9 and TRBJ1-1, reads DTGVSQNPRHKITKRGQNVTFRCDPISEHNRLYWYRQTLGQGPEFLTYFQNEAQLEKSRLLSDRFSAERPKGSFSTLEIQRTEQGDSAMYLCASSRTDRGTEAFFGQGTRLTVV.

V gene TRBV9 combines with J gene TRBJ1-1, with D possibly matching TRBD1 (5 bases). This CDR3 is built from 13 residues. CDR1 SGDLS and CDR2 YYNGEE come from the germline V gene. Trimming took off 0 bases at V and 5 bases at J, with 8 bases between the two ends. CDR3 in amino acids: CASSVVWGTEAFF. The CDR3 nucleotides read TGTGCCAGCAGCGTAGTATGGGGGACTGAAGCTTTCTTT.

This clonotype was observed a handful of times. The genes are TRBV16 and TRBJ2-7; a weak D match, TRBD1 (5 bases). Trimming left V 2 bases short and J 10 bases short, with 12 bases between. CDR3 length equals 12 residues. CDR1 is KGHSY, CDR2 FQNENV, per germline. This CDR3 reads CASSQMGLQQYV. CDR3 in DNA: TGTGCCAGCAGCCAAATGGGGCTACAACAGTACGTC.

This clonotype was found a few times. The CDR3 region has the DNA TGTGCCATCAGGACGGAACCACAAGAGACCCAGTACTTC. Its protein is CAIRTEPQETQYF. This sequence joins TRBV10-3 and TRBJ2-5, with unresolved D. Germline assignment: CDR1 ENHRY and CDR2 SYGVKD. CDR3 length equals 13 residues. V was trimmed by 6 bases and J by 2 bases, leaving 10 bases between them.

The rearrangement uses TRBV10-3 and TRBJ1-2; possibly TRBD1 for D (5 bases). In germline, CDR1 is ENHRY, CDR2 SYGVKD. Deletions cut 10 bases from V and 3 bases from J, with 21 bases between. The CDR3 sequence is 15 residues long. CDR3: CATIYFPGTDYGYTF. Here the CDR3 DNA reads TGTGCCACCATCTACTTTCCGGGGACTGACTATGGCTACACCTTC.

This chain links TRBV7-9 with TRBJ1-2, with D perhaps matching TRBD1 (5 bases). This CDR3 comprises 14 residues. Trimming took 6 bases from V and 6 from J, leaving 17 bases between them. Germline V gene sequence: CDR1 SEHNR, CDR2 FQNEAQ (reference sequence). This CDR3 is CASRSQGPTDGYTF. In DNA, the CDR3 is TGTGCCAGCAGATCCCAGGGTCCGACGGATGGCTACACCTTC.

V is TRBV10-3 and J is TRBJ1-2, with TRBD1 matching 8 bases. The length of the CDR3 is 13 residues. Germline V gives CDR1 ENHRY, CDR2 SYGVKD. V shed 6 bases, J shed 5 bases, and the junction held 5 bases outside the gene matches. CDR3 nucleotide sequence: TGTGCCATCAGCTTGGGACAGGCGTATGGCTACACCTTC. It is translated as CAISLGQAYGYTF.

This clonotype showed up just a few times. The gene calls are TRBV20-1 and TRBJ2-7; D might be TRBD1 (6 bases). The CDR3 totals 12 residues. The germline CDR1 and CDR2 sequences are DFQATT and SNEGSKA (reference sequence). Trimming took 3 bases from V and 5 from J, leaving 11 bases between them. The CDR3 DNA reads TGCAGTGCTAGGGGACCAGGGGACGAGCAGTACGTC. Amino acid sequence: CSARGPGDEQYV.

This clonotype was seen only a few times. This chain uses TRBV28 with TRBJ2-1; 8 nucleotides match TRBD2. With 4 bases clipped from V and 9 bases from J, the junction kept 14 bases outside the gene matches. CDR3 length: 16 residues. Germline assignment: CDR1 MDHEN and CDR2 SYDVKM. CDR3 sequence (DNA): TGTGCCAGCAGTTCAAGCCGACTAGCGAGGAGATTTGAGCAGTTCTTC. Translated, it gives CASSSSRLARRFEQFF. Looking up the rest from reference TRBV28 and TRBJ2-1 gives the full variable domain: DVKVTQSSRYLVKRTGEKVFLECVQDMDHENMFWYRQDPGLGLRLIYFSYDVKMKEKGDIPEGYSVSREKKERFSLILESASTNQTSMYLCASSSSRLARRFEQFFGPGTRLTVL.

This clonotype appeared a few times. The V call is TRBV20-1, the J call TRBJ2-1; TRBD2 aligns across 10 bases. Germline CDR1 reads DFQATT; CDR2 reads SNEGSKA (reference sequence). Losses at the gene ends were 7 bases for V and 6 bases for J; bases not matched to a gene: 9. This CDR3 comprises 14 residues. CDR3 DNA: TGCAGTGTTACAAGCGGGAGGGGGGGCAATGAGCAGTTCTTC. It yields the protein CSVTSGRGGNEQFF.

This clonotype was observed a few times. This sequence joins TRBV7-2 and TRBJ1-1; TRBD1 matches 8 bases. Per germline, CDR1 SGHTA and CDR2 FQGNSA. This CDR3 region has 14 residues. Losses at the gene ends were 5 bases for V and 5 bases for J; bases not matched to a gene: 7. This chain's CDR3 is CASSPVRGRTEAFF. DNA of the CDR3: TGTGCCAGCAGCCCAGTCAGGGGGCGGACTGAAGCTTTCTTT.